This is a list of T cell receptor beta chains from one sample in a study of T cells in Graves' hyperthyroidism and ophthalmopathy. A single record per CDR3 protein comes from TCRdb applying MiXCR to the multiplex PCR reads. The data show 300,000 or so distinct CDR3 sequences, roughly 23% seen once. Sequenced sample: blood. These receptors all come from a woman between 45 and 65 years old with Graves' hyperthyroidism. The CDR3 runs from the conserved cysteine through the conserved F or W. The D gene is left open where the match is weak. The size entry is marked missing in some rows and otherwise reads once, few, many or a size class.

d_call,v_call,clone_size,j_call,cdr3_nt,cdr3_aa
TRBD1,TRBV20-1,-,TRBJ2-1,TGCAGTGCACCCCCAGGGGGCTTTACGTACAATGAGCAGTTCTTC,CSAPPGGFTYNEQFF
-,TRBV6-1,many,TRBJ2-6,TGTGCCAGCACCTCCGGTCCCGGGCAAGGGGCCAACGTCCTGACTTTC,CASTSGPGQGANVLTF
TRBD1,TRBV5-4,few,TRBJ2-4,TGTGCCAGCAGCCCAGGGACAGGGGGCACGAAAAACATTCAGTACTTC,CASSPGTGGTKNIQYF
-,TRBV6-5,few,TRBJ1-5,TGTGCCAGCAGTTACGGGCAGGATTATCAGCCCCAGCATTTT,CASSYGQDYQPQHF
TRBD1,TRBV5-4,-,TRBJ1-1,TGTGCCAGCAGGTTACAGGGGGCGCGGACTGAAGCTTTCTTT,CASRLQGARTEAFF
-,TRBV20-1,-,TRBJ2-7,TGCAGTGCTAGGATCTCCTCCGAGCAGTACTTC,CSARISSEQYF
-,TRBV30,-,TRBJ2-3,TGTGCCTGGAGACGTTCTCCCTCAGATACGCAGTATTTT,CAWRRSPSDTQYF
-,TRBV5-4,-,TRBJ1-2,TGTGCCAGCAGCTTTATGGGGGTCGACCGGCCCTACACCTTC,CASSFMGVDRPYTF
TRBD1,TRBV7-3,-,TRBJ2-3,TGTGCCAGCAGCCGAACAGGGGTCGGAGATACGCAGTATTTT,CASSRTGVGDTQYF
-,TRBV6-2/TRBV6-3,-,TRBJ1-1,TGTGCCAGCAGACAGCCGACACGGGGGAACACTGAAGCTTTCTTT,CASRQPTRGNTEAFF
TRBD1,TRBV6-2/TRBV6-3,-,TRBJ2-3,TGTGCCAGCAGTGACTCGGGCAGGGGGAGCACAGATACGCAGTATTTT,CASSDSGRGSTDTQYF
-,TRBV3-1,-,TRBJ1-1,TGTGCCAGCAGCCAAGGTCACAGACCCATGAACACTGAAGCTTTCTTT,CASSQGHRPMNTEAFF
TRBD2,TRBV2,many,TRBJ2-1,TGTGCCAGCCTGACGGGAGGTCGCAATGAGCAGTTCTTC,CASLTGGRNEQFF
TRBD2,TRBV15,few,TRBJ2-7,TGTGCCACCAGCAGAGACCGGGGGGGCTACGAGCAGTACTTC,CATSRDRGGYEQYF
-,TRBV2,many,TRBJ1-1,TGTGCCAGCATAACCGACAGGAACACTGAAGCTTTCTTT,CASITDRNTEAFF
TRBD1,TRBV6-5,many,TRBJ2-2,TGTGCCAGCAGTTACAGGGCCGACAGGGTGAACACCGGGGAGCTGTTTTTT,CASSYRADRVNTGELFF
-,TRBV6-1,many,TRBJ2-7,TGTGCCAGCAGATCGACGGTCTACGAGCAGTACTTC,CASRSTVYEQYF
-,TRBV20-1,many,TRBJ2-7,TGCAGTGCTTCTCCGCACTCCTACGAGCAGTACTTC,CSASPHSYEQYF
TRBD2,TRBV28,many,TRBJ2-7,TGTGCCAGCAGTATGGAGCGGGGGGTCTCCTACGAGCAGTACTTC,CASSMERGVSYEQYF
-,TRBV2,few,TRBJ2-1,TGTGCCAGCAGTGTCCCGGGCACCCGGTTCTTC,CASSVPGTRFF
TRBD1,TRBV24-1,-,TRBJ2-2,TGTGCCACCAGTGAGACGGACAGGGGGAACACCGGGGAGCTGTTTTTT,CATSETDRGNTGELFF
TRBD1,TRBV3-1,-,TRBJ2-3,TGTGCCAGCAGCCAAGTTGGACAGGGAATACGCACAGATACGCAGTATTTT,CASSQVGQGIRTDTQYF
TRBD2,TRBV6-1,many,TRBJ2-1,TGTGCCAGCATGCGGGACTCGCGCGGGAGAACCTACAATGAGCAGTTCTTC,CASMRDSRGRTYNEQFF
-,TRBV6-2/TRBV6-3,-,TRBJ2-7,TGTGCCAGCAGTTACAGCAGGGAATCCTACGAGCAGTACTTC,CASSYSRESYEQYF
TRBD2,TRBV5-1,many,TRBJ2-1,TGCGCCAGCAGCTTGTATAGCGGGGTTGAGCAGTTCTTC,CASSLYSGVEQFF
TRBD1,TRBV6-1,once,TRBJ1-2,TGTGCCAGCAGTAGATCTGGGACAGGGGCACCCAATGGCTACACCTTC,CASSRSGTGAPNGYTF
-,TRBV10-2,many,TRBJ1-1,TGCGCCAGCACGGCGGGTAATTCTGAAGCTTTCTTT,CASTAGNSEAFF
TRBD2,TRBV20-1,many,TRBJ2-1,TGCAGTGTCTCGGGACTAGCCAGGAGCTCCTACAATGAGCAGTTCTTC,CSVSGLARSSYNEQFF
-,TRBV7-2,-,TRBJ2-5,TGTGCCAGCAGCCTACAGGGAGAACAAGAGACCCAGTACTTC,CASSLQGEQETQYF
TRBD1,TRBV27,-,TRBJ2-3,TGTGCCAGCAGTCCATCGACAGGGGGACCCACAGATACGCAGTATTTT,CASSPSTGGPTDTQYF
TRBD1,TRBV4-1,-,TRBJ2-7,TGCGCCAGCAGCCAAGATCCTACCCTGTCGGGGACAGGGTGGACCTACGAGCAGTACTTC,CASSQDPTLSGTGWTYEQYF
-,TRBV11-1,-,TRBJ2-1,TGTGCCAGCAGCCAAGAATGGGGTGGATACAATGAGCAGTTCTTC,CASSQEWGGYNEQFF
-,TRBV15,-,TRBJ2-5,TGTGCCACCAGCAGAGGAGGTGAGGGCCGTGCCCGGGAGACCCAGTACTTC,CATSRGGEGRARETQYF
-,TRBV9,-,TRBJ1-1,TGTGCCAGCAGCAGATCCCCCGGGACGGCGAACACTGAAGCTTTCTTT,CASSRSPGTANTEAFF
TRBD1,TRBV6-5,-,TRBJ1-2,TGTGCCAGCAGTTACTCGGGACAGGGGAGGGATGGCTACACCTTC,CASSYSGQGRDGYTF
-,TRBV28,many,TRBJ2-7,TGTGCCAGCAGCGAAATAATCTCCTACGAGCAGTACTTC,CASSEIISYEQYF
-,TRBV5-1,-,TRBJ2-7,TGCGCCAGCAGCTCCGAAGGGGCCCACGAGCAGTACTTC,CASSSEGAHEQYF
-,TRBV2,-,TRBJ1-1,TGTGCCAGCAGTGAAGCTGGGGGCGGCTCTGAAGCTTTCTTT,CASSEAGGGSEAFF
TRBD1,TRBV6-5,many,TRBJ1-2,TGTGCCAGCAGACGACAGGGGGTAGACTATGGCTACACCTTC,CASRRQGVDYGYTF
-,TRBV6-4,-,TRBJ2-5,TGTGCCAGCAACCCCCCAGGGACAGAGACCCAGTACTTC,CASNPPGTETQYF
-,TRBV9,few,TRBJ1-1,TGTGCCAGCAGCGCCACCAGGGAGGGCACTGAAGCTTTCTTT,CASSATREGTEAFF
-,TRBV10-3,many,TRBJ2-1,TGTGCCATCAGTGAGGGCCAGAATGAGCAGTTCTTC,CAISEGQNEQFF
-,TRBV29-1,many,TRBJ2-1,TGCAGCGTTGAATCTGGTGGAAATGAGCAGTTCTTC,CSVESGGNEQFF
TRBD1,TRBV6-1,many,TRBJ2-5,TGTGCCAGCAGAGGACAGGCTCAAGAGACCCAGTACTTC,CASRGQAQETQYF
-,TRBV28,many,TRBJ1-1,TGTGCCAGCAGCTATCAATGGAGAAAAGACGAAGCTTTCTTT,CASSYQWRKDEAFF
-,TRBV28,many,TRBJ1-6,TGTGCCAGCAGTTACCTCTCCAGCAGGTTAGGATCCGGGTACTCACCCCTCCACTTT,CASSYLSSRLGSGYSPLHF
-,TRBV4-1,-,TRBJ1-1,TGCGCCAGCAGCCATCCCCCAAGGGGTCTCCTGAGCGCTTTCTTT,CASSHPPRGLLSAFF
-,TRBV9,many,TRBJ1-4,TGTGCCAGCAGCGTGTCGGGTAGGCTACTTGAAAAACTGTTTTTT,CASSVSGRLLEKLFF
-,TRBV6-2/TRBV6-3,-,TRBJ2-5,TGTGCCAGCAGGATAGGGAGCCAAGAGACCCAGTACTTC,CASRIGSQETQYF
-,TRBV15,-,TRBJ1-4,TGTGCCAGTCAGGGGAACGGCGAAAAACTGTTTTTT,CASQGNGEKLFF
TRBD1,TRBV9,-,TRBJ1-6,TGTGCCAGCAGCGACAAACAGGGGTCCTATAATTCACCCCTCCACTTT,CASSDKQGSYNSPLHF
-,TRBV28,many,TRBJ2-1,TGTGCCAGCAGTTTACGCCCTAGCGAGACCTACAATGAGCAGTTCTTC,CASSLRPSETYNEQFF
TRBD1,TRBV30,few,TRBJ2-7,TGTGCCTGGAGTGGGGACAGATCCTTATACGAGCAGTACTTC,CAWSGDRSLYEQYF
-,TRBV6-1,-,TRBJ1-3,TGTGCCAGCAGTACGGGCCGCCGTTCTGGAAACACCATATATTTT,CASSTGRRSGNTIYF
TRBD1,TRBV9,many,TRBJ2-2,TGTGCCAGCAGCCCCACTGGGGGGACAGGAACCACCGGGGAGCTGTTTTTT,CASSPTGGTGTTGELFF
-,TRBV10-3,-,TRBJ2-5,TGTGCCATCAGTGAGTCGGTTAGGGGAGAGACCCAGTACTTC,CAISESVRGETQYF
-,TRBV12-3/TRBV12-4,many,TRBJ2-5,TGTGCCAGCAGTTTAGCGCTAAAGGAGACCCAGTACTTC,CASSLALKETQYF
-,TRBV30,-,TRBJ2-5,TGTGCCTGGGAGAGGGGTCACCAAGAGACCCAGTACTTC,CAWERGHQETQYF
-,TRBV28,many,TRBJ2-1,TGTGCCAGCAGTTTGGGGACACGCTCCTACAATGAGCAGTTCTTC,CASSLGTRSYNEQFF
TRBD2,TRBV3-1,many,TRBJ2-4,TGTGCCAGCAGCCAAGGGACTAGCGCTTCCAAGTACTTC,CASSQGTSASKYF